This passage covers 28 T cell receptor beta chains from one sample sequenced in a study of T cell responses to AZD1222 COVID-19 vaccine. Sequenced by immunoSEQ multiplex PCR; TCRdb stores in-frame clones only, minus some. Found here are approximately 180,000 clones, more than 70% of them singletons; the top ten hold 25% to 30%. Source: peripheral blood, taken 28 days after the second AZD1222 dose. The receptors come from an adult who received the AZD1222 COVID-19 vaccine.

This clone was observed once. The CDR3 loop reads CASSGGLGGSGRRGETQYF. CDR3 bases: TGTGCCAGCAGCGGGGGATTGGGGGGTAGCGGGAGAAGGGGAGAGACCCAGTACTTC. This chain links TRBV7-6 with TRBJ2-5; 9 bases are a match to TRBD2. This CDR3 region has 19 residues. With 5 bases clipped from V and 4 bases from J, the junction kept 20 bases outside the gene matches. The germline V gene has CDR1 SGHVS and CDR2 FNYEAQ.

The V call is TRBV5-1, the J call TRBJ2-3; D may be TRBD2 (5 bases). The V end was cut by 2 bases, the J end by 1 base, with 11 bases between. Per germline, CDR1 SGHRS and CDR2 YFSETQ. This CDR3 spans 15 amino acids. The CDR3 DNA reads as TGCGCCAGCAGCTTAGGCCTAGCTCGCACAGATACGCAGTATTTT. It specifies CASSLGLARTDTQYF.

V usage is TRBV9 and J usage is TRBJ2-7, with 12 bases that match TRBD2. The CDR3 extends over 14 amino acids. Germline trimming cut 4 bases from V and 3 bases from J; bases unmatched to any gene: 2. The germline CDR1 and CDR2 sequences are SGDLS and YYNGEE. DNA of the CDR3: TGTGCCAGCAGCATGGGACTAGCGGGCTACGAGCAGTACTTC. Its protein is CASSMGLAGYEQYF.

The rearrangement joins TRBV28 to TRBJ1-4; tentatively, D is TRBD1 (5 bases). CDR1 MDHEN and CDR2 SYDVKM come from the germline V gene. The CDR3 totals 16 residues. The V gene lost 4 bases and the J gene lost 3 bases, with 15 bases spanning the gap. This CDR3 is CASSSGTNGANEKLFF. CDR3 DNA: TGTGCCAGCAGTTCAGGGACTAACGGGGCTAATGAAAAACTGTTTTTT.

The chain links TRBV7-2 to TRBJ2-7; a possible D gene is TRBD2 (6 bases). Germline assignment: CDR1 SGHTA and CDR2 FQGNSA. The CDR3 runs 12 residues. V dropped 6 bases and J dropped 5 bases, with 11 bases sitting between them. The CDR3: CASRGRTNEQYF. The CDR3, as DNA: TGTGCCAGCAGGGGGAGGACGAACGAGCAGTACTTC. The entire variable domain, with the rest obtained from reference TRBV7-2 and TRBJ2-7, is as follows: GAGVSQSPSNKVTEKGKDVELRCDPISGHTALYWYRQSLGQGLEFLIYFQGNSAPDKSGLPSDRFSAERTGGSVSTLTIQRTQQEDSAVYLCASRGRTNEQYFGPGTRLTVT.

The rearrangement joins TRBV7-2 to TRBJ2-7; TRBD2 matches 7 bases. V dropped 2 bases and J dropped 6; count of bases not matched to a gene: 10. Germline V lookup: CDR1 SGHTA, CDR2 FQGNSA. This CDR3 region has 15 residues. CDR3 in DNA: TGTGCCAGCAGCTTAAGGTCTAGCGGCTTAGGCGAGCAGTACTTC. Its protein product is CASSLRSSGLGEQYF.

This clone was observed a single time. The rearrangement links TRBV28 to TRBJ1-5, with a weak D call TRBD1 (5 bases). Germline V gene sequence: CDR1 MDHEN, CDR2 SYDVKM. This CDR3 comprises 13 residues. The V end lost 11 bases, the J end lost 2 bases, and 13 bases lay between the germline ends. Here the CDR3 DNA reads TGTGCCGAGAGTAAAGGGGGCAATCAGCCCCAGCATTTT. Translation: CAESKGGNQPQHF.

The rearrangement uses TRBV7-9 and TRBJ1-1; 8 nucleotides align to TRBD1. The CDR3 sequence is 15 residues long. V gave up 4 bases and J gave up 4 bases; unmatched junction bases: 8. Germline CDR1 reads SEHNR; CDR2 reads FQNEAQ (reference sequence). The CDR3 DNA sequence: TGTGCCAGCAGCTGGTGGCAGGGGGCGAGCACTGAAGCTTTCTTT. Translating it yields CASSWWQGASTEAFF.

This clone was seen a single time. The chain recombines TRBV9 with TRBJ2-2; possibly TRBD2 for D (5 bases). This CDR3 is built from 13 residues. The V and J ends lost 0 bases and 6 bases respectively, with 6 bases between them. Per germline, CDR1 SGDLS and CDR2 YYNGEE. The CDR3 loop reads CASSVEGAGELFF. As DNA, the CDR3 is TGTGCCAGCAGCGTAGAGGGAGCCGGGGAGCTGTTTTTT.

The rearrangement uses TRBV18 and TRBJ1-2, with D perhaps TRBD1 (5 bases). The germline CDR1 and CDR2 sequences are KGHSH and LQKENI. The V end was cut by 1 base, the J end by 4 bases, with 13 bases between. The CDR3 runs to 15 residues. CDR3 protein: CASSPLERDGYGYTF. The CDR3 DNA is TGTGCCAGCTCACCACTGGAGAGGGACGGCTATGGCTACACCTTC.

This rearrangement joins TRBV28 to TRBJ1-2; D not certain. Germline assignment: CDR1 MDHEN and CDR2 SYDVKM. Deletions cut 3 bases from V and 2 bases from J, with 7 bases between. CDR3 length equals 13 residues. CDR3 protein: CASSFVQNYGYTF. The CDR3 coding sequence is TGTGCCAGCAGTTTTGTACAAAACTATGGCTACACCTTC.

CDR3 protein: CASSSGLAGDNEQFF. The CDR3, as DNA: TGCGCCAGCAGCTCTGGACTAGCGGGAGACAATGAGCAGTTCTTC. The gene calls are TRBV5-1 and TRBJ2-1; 13 bases match TRBD2. The CDR3 length is 15 residues. J gave up 5 bases and V 3 bases, and 2 bases lay outside the gene matches. Germline V gene lookup returns CDR1 SGHRS and CDR2 YFSETQ.

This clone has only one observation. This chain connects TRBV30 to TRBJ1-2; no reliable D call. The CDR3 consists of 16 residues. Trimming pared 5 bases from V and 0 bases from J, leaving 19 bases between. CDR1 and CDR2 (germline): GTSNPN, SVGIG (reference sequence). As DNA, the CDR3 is TGTGCCTGGGACAAGGGCCACAATCTAGCTAACTATGGCTACACCTTC. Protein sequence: CAWDKGHNLANYGYTF.

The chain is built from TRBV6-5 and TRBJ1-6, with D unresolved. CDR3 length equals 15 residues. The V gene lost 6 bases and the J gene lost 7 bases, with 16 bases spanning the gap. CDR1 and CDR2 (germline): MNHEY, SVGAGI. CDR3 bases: TGTGCCAGCAGATCAATATTGAGGGAGAATTCACCCCTCCACTTT. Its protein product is CASRSILRENSPLHF.

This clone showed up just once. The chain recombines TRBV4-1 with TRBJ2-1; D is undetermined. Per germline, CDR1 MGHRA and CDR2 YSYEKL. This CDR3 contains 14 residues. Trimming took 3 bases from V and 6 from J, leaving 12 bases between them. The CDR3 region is CASSHGPASNEQFF. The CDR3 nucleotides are TGCGCCAGCAGCCACGGTCCAGCGAGCAATGAGCAGTTCTTC.

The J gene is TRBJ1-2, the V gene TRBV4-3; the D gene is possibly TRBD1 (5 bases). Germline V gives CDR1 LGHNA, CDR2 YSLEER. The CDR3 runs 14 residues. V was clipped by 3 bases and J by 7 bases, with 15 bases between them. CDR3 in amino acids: CASSHQRGPGGYTF. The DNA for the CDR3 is TGCGCCAGCAGCCACCAAAGGGGACCGGGTGGCTACACCTTC.

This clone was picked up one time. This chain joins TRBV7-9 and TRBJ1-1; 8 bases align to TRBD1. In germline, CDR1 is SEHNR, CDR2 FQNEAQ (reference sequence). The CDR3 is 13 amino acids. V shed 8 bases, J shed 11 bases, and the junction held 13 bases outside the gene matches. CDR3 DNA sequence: TGTGCCAGCTTTGCAGGGGGCCCAAGTGGGGCTTTCTTT. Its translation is CASFAGGPSGAFF.

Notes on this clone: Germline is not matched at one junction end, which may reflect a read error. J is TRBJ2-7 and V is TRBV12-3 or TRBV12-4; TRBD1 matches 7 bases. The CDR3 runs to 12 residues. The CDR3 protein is CASSPRQGPTSF. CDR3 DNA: TGTGCCAGCAGTCCCAGACAGGGTCCTACTTCGTTC.

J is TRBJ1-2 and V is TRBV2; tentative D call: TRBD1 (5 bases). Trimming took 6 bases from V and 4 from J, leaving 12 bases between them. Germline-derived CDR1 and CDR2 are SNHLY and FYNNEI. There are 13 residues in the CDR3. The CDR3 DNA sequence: TGTGCCAGCAGCCCTGACAGCCTCTATGGCTACACCTTC. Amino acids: CASSPDSLYGYTF.

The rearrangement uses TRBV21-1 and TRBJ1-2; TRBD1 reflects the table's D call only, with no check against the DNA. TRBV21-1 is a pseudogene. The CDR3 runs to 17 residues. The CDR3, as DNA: TGTGCCAGCAGTAAGTTCATCCAGGGACAGGGGAACTATGGCTACACCTTC. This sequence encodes CASSKFIQGQGNYGYTF.

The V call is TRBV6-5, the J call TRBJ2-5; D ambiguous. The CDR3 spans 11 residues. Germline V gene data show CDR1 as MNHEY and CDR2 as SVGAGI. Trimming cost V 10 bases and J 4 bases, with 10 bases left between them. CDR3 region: CATVVLETQYF. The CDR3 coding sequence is TGTGCCACCGTGGTACTAGAGACCCAGTACTTC.

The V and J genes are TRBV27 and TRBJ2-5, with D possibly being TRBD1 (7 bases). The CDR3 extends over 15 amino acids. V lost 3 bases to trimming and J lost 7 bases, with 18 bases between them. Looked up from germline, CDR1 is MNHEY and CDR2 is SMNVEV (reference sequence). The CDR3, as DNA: TGTGCCAGCAGTTTGGAGGGACAGACTGGAAGGACCCAGTACTTC. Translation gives CASSLEGQTGRTQYF.

The CDR3 is CASTSGGASNYGYTF. The CDR3 region has the DNA TGTGCCAGTACCTCAGGCGGGGCCTCTAACTATGGCTACACCTTC. V is TRBV19 and J is TRBJ1-2, with TRBD1 as a possible D gene (5 bases). Germline V gives CDR1 LNHDA, CDR2 SQIVND (reference sequence). Trimming left V 7 bases short and J 0 bases short, with 15 bases between. The CDR3 consists of 15 residues.

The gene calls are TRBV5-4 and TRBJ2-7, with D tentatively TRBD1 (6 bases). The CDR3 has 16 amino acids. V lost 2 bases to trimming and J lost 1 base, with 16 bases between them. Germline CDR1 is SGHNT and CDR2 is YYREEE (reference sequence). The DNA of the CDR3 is TGTGCCAGCAGCTTCCCCCGAGGGGGTTCATCCTACGAGCAGTACTTC. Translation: CASSFPRGGSSYEQYF. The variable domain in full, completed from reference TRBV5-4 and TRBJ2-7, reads ETGVTQSPTHLIKTRGQQVTLRCSSQSGHNTVSWYQQALGQGPQFIFQYYREEENGRGNFPPRFSGLQFPNYSSELNVNALELDDSALYLCASSFPRGGSSYEQYFGPGTRLTVT.

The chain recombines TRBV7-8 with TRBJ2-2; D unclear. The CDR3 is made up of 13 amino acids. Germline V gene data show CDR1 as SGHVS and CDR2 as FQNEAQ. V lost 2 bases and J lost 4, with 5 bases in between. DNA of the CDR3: TGTGCCAGCAGCTTAAAGGTCACCGGGGAGCTGTTTTTT. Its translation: CASSLKVTGELFF. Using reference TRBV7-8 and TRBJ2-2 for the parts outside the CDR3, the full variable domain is GAGVSQSPRYKVAKRGQDVALRCDPISGHVSLFWYQQALGQGPEFLTYFQNEAQLDKSGLPSDRFFAERPEGSVSTLKIQRTQQEDSAVYLCASSLKVTGELFFGEGSRLTVL.

The CDR3 region is CASTLGPGLSGNQPQHF. The CDR3 DNA follows: TGTGCCAGCACCCTGGGCCCTGGGTTATCGGGCAATCAGCCCCAGCATTTT. The genes are TRBV5-6 and TRBJ1-5; the D is unclear. The CDR3 is made up of 17 amino acids. Looked up from germline, CDR1 is SGHDT and CDR2 is YYEEEE. The ends were cut back, 6 bases at V and 2 bases at J, with 21 bases in the middle.

The CDR3 DNA reads TGTGCCAGCAGGGAGGCTAGCACAGATACGCAGTATTTT. As protein: CASREASTDTQYF. The chain combines TRBV28 with TRBJ2-3; possible D gene TRBD2, 5 bases. CDR1 and CDR2 (germline): MDHEN, SYDVKM. V dropped 6 bases and J dropped 0 bases, with 7 bases sitting between them. There are 13 residues in the CDR3.

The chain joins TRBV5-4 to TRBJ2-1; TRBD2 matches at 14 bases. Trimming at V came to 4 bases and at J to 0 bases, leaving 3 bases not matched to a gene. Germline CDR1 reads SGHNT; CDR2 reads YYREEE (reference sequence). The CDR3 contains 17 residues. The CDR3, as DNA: TGTGCCAGCAGCCCGGGGACTAGCGGGAGCTCCTACAATGAGCAGTTCTTC. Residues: CASSPGTSGSSYNEQFF.